This T cell receptor beta chain originates from a study of blood T cells in healthy people across ages. The germline gives CDR1 KGHDR, CDR2 SFDVKD. There are 18 residues in the CDR3. Isolation of PBMCs gave at least 7 million cells per sample. A second roughly 6 to 12 cycle PCR used barcoded and J-beta primers. TCRdb reprocessed the 5' RACE reads via MiXCR and lists one record per CDR3 protein. Found here are roughly 1,000,000 distinct CDR3 sequences, around 25% of them singletons; the top ten hold approximately 0.71%. These data also featured in a second study, about T cells of mothers and their children.

V is TRBV24-1 and J is TRBJ2-5; 13 nucleotides match TRBD2. The J call may be mistaken, given a closer DNA end match to TRBJ2-7. Sequencing input: blood. This receptor was obtained from a girl aged 2 to 9 in good health. For the CDR3, the DNA is TGTGCCACCAGTGATGGACTAGCGGGAGACGCCCCCTACTACGAGCAGTACTTC. Translation: CATSDGLAGDAPYYEQYF.